This T cell receptor (beta chain) was sequenced for a study of T-cell memory formation after mild COVID-19. Looking at the study overall: In these data, TCR clusters were largely donor specific.

Many counts were recorded for this clonotype. The antigen is undetermined. The CDR3 is 15 residues long. V shed 2 bases and J shed 6 bases, with 13 bases lying between them. Germline loops: CDR1 WNHNN, CDR2 SYGVQD (reference sequence). One entry per CDR3 protein results from TCRdb running MiXCR on the 5' RACE reads. The sample consists of hundreds of thousands of distinct CDR3 sequences, 15% to 20% of them appearing once. Study-wide points: Cross-reactive memory apparently joined, as some responding clones appeared in pre-infection memory. A balance of CD4 and CD8 characterized clones contracting day 15 to 85, whereas later expanders leaned CD4+.

This TCR was sampled from a man aged 18 to 35 who had mild COVID-19 (a few samples of this study predate the infection). Cell type and time point are not known. The material sequenced was PBMCs or a T cell subset sorted from them (not recorded which). The chain recombines TRBV10-1 with TRBJ2-2; no reliable D call. CDR3 region: CASSEILGSPGELFF. The CDR3 DNA reads as TGCGCCAGCAGTGAGATTCTAGGTTCACCCGGGGAGCTGTTTTTT.